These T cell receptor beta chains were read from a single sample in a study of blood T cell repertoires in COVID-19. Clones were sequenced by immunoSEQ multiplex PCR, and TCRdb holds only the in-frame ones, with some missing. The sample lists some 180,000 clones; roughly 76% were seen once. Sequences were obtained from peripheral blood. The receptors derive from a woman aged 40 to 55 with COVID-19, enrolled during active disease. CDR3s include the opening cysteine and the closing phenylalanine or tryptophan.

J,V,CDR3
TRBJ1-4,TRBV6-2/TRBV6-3,CASSPLRQGGREKLFF
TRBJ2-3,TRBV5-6,CASSLLDRATDTQYF
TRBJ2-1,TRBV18,CASSPLVLTSGRGNEQFF
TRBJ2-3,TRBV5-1,CASSDSLAGGPTDTQYF
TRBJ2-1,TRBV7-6,CASSSPPREAIAGNEQFF
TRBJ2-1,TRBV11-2,CASSLTSGRIF
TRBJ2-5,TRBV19,CASSIQGRRETQYF
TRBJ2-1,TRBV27,CASSLGAGLYNEQFF
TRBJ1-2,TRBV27,CASSLNRNYGYTF
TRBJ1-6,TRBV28,CASSLSSRGSPLHF
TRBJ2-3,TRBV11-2,CASSLVAGTGPYTDTQYF
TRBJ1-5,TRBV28,CASSFRQGNNQPQHF
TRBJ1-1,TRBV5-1,CASGRGGLTEAFF
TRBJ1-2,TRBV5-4,CASSSGQLYGYTF
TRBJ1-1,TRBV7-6,CASSRGTGPVFGESNTEAFF
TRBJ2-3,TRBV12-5,CASDQAGGLSDTQYF
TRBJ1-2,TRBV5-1,CASSLEPSGGGYTF
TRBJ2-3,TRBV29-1,CSARRLASTDTQYF
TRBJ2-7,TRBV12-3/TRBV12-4,CASSGSGYEQYF
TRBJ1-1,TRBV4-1,CASSQDIMAGGLSGDTEAFF
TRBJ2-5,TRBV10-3,CAISEWEGGETQYF
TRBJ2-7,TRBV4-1,CASSQGTPGLGASYEQYF
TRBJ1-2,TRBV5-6,CASSLGDRSNYGYTF
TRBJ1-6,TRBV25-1,CASSEYRGTSSPLHF
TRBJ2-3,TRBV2,CASSKLASVADTQYF
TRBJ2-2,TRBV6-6,CASSPPSGAENTGELFF